The clone carrying this T cell receptor (beta chain) appeared many times. This specimen belongs to a study of T cells in Graves' hyperthyroidism and ophthalmopathy. CDR3 size: 13 residues. Trimming pared 5 bases from V and 2 bases from J, leaving 9 bases between. The TCR beta CDR3 regions underwent amplification using RNA transcripts as the source. TCR CDR3 underwent first-round RT-PCR with the HTBI primer set. TCRdb reprocessed the multiplex PCR reads via MiXCR and lists one record per CDR3 protein. The profile shows around 340,000 distinct CDR3 sequences, over 11% of them singletons. The clonotype was recovered from a young woman with Graves' hyperthyroidism. The specimen was blood. V gene TRBV12-3 or TRBV12-4 combines with J gene TRBJ1-1; possibly TRBD1 for D (6 bases). The chain's CDR3 is CASSNGGNTEAFF. In DNA, the CDR3 is TGTGCCAGCAGTAATGGGGGCAACACTGAAGCTTTCTTT.